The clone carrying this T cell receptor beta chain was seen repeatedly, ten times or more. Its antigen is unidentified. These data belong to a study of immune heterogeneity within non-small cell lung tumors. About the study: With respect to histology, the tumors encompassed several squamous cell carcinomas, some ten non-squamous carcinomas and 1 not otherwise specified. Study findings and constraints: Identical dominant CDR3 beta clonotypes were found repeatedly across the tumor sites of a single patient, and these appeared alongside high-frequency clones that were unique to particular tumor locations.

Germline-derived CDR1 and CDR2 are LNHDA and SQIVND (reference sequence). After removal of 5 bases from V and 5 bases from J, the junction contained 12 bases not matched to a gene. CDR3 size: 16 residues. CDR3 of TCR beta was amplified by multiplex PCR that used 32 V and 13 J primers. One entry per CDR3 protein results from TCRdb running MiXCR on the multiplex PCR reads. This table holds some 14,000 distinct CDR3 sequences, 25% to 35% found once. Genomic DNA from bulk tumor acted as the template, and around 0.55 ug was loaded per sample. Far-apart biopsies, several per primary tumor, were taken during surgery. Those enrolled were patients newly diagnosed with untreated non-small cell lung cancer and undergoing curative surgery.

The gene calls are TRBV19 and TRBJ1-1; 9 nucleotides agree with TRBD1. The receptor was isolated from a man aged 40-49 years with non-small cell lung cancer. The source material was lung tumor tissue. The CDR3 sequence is CASSLFEGQGRTEAFF. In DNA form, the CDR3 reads TGTGCCAGTAGTCTCTTTGAGGGACAGGGAAGAACTGAAGCTTTCTTT.